This T cell receptor beta chain is from a study of CD8+ T cells in alopecia areata (dated by TCRdb to 2016 to 2018). Describing the broader study: The treated patients took part in an open-label pilot trial in which moderate-to-severe alopecia areata was treated with oral tofacitinib at 5 to 10 mg twice daily. Biopsies were taken from tofacitinib-treated patients at baseline and again at 4 and 24 weeks into treatment, and several of those patients also had a later scalp biopsy. To study T cell clonal expansion in alopecia areata, the researchers applied high-throughput TCRbeta sequencing to both the C3H/HeJ mouse model and human patients. Human TCRbeta sequencing covered scalp tissue and sorted CD4+ and CD8+ peripheral blood T cells from patchy and totalis/universalis alopecia areata patients and healthy controls. Tofacitinib was administered for 6 to 18 months, and 6 months of follow-up off drug were then conducted to assess delayed response and recurrence. Scalp clonality was compared across normal scalp (n=4), patchy alopecia areata scalp (n=8), and alopecia totalis/universalis scalp (n=8). TCRbeta CDR3 regions were amplified by immunoSEQ multiplex PCR using 35 Vbeta forward and 13 Jbeta reverse primers. RNA was obtained with the PAXgene miRNA kit for fixed scalp, the miRNeasy kit for PBMCs, and the RNeasy kit for mouse skin.

On the study overall, not on this receptor specifically: Unlike mouse skin, where gammadelta T cells dominate, normal human skin contains resident alphabeta T cells that get sequenced too, which complicates analysis of the scalp TCR repertoire. Shared TCR sequences between patients were less evident than in mice, which may be partly attributable to HLA diversity in the patient population. Compared with normal scalp, lesional scalp had higher clonality and more expanded CD8+ clones, particularly in alopecia totalis/universalis, a pattern that suggests antigenic drive.

The sample's time point label, decoded: baseline before oral tofacitinib. From alopecia areata patients, peripheral blood was collected along with lesional scalp punch biopsies. PBMCs were isolated by density centrifugation and stained for CD3, CD4 and CD8, and CD4+ and CD8+ T cells were sorted on a FACSAria. Libraries came from the immunoSEQ multiplex PCR assay. RNA was extracted from all samples and reverse transcribed into cDNA, which served as template for TCR sequencing. SuperScript III was used to make first-strand cDNA, primed with a 2:1 mix of oligo-dT and random hexamers. Amplification bias was assessed with a synthetic immune receptor repertoire, and residual bias was removed computationally. For the original study's pipeline: Raw reads were preprocessed to remove errors, and CDR3 was defined by IMGT conventions from the conserved cysteine to phenylalanine. To get clonality, Shannon entropy was normalized by log2 of the number of productive unique TCRs and the result was subtracted from 1. Scalp TCRbeta sequences were cross-referenced with sorted blood CD4 and CD8 repertoires so that the CD4 or CD8 identity of scalp clones could be inferred. Imported from immuneACCESS, the table was reduced by TCRdb to in-frame sequences with V and J called. These copies leave out some clones; in studies compared against another copy, an unresolved V gene accounts for under half, and the cause of the remainder is not known. V, J and clone size reflect that table, while D and trimming were determined from the DNA. The table for this sample lists some 170,000 clones; 63% of them were counted only once. Of the sample, roughly 1.7% falls within the top ten clones.

Only a few counts were recorded for this clone. Its antigen is still unknown. Base quality data are lacking; no much larger clone is found one base away. Spanning cysteine to phenylalanine, the CDR3 consists of 14 amino acids. Only the CDR3 region is kept as DNA, spanning 42 bases read in frame from base 1. The germline ends are 15 bases apart after V is trimmed by 0 bases and J by 7 bases. CDR1 and CDR2, per the germline V gene, are SQVTM and ANQGSEA. Recombination connected TRBV29-1 to TRBJ1-2; a tentative D call is TRBD1 (5 bases match). The sample consisted of CD4+ T cells sorted from blood, taken at week 0. The clonotype originates from a human donor with alopecia areata. CDR3 reads: CSVEERGRSSGYTF. Here is the DNA: TGCAGCGTTGAAGAGAGGGGACGATCGTCTGGCTACACCTTC.